The 21 T cell receptor beta chains listed next were all sequenced from one sample in a study of T cell repertoires in cytomegalovirus infection. TCRdb processed the reads anew with MiXCR; each CDR3 protein has one entry. Here the sample spans around 280,000 distinct CDR3 sequences, approximately 13% being singletons. The specimen sequenced was PBMCs. These receptors were collected from a human donor in good health (CMV status not recorded). Some clones in this sample may be carry-over from other donors' samples.

This clonotype has just a few counts. This chain links TRBV29-1 with TRBJ2-3; TRBD1 is a possible D gene (5 bases). Between the trimmed V and J ends, which lost 1 base and 14 bases, there was a span of 10 bases. This CDR3 region has 10 residues. Germline loops: CDR1 SQVTM, CDR2 ANQGSEA. This CDR3 reads CSVEVRVRYF. Here the CDR3 DNA reads TGCAGCGTTGAAGTCAGGGTTCGGTATTTT.

This clonotype was picked up many times. The rearrangement links TRBV4-1 to TRBJ2-3; D is perhaps TRBD1 (5 bases). Trimming took off 3 bases at V and 4 bases at J, with 11 bases between the two ends. The germline V gene encodes CDR1 MGHRA and CDR2 YSYEKL. This CDR3 is built from 14 residues. The CDR3 DNA reads TGCGCCAGCAGCCAGCAGGGTCTAGCAGATACGCAGTATTTT. It specifies CASSQQGLADTQYF.

Many counts were recorded for this clonotype. The chain carries TRBV12-3 or TRBV12-4 and TRBJ2-1, with D perhaps matching TRBD1 (5 bases). There are 16 residues in the CDR3. The ends were cut back, 4 bases at V and 5 bases at J, with 18 bases in the middle. The CDR3 here is CASSSVRRGINNEQFF. The CDR3 DNA follows: TGTGCCAGCAGTTCGGTGAGAAGGGGAATTAACAATGAGCAGTTCTTC.

This clonotype was observed many times. The chain employs TRBV7-2 and TRBJ1-5; tentative D call: TRBD1 (6 bases). Germline CDR1 and CDR2: SGHTA and FQGNSA. With 4 bases removed from V and 4 bases from J, the gap between germline ends came to 8 bases. The CDR3 spans 13 residues. CDR3 region: CASSSQGNQPQHF. The CDR3 nucleotides read TGTGCCAGCAGCTCTCAGGGGAATCAGCCCCAGCATTTT.

This clonotype turned up a few times. This rearrangement joins TRBV20-1 to TRBJ2-7, with 7 bases aligning to TRBD2. From germline, CDR1 is DFQATT and CDR2 SNEGSKA (reference sequence). This CDR3 is 13 amino acids long. Germline trimming cut 3 bases from V and 3 bases from J; bases unmatched to any gene: 5. The CDR3 is CSARSTSDYEQYF. The CDR3 DNA reads TGCAGTGCTAGGAGTACTAGCGACTACGAGCAGTACTTC.

This clonotype was observed a single time. The chain has TRBV14 and TRBJ2-1; D ambiguous. V was pared by 0 bases and J by 5 bases, with 5 bases between. Germline V gives CDR1 SGHDN, CDR2 FVKESK. This CDR3 has 13 residues. CDR3 amino acids: CASSQDADNEQFF. The CDR3 coding sequence is TGTGCCAGCAGCCAAGACGCGGACAATGAGCAGTTCTTC. The whole variable domain, remainder taken from reference TRBV14 and TRBJ2-1, is EAGVTQFPSHSVIEKGQTVTLRCDPISGHDNLYWYRRVMGKEIKFLLHFVKESKQDESGMPNNRFLAERTGGTYSTLKVQPAELEDSGVYFCASSQDADNEQFFGPGTRLTVL.

This sequence joins TRBV14 and TRBJ2-1; TRBD2 agrees at 9 bases. The CDR3 totals 18 residues. V lost 0 bases, J lost 3 bases, and 9 bases stayed unmatched. Germline V lookup: CDR1 SGHDN, CDR2 FVKESK. The CDR3 sequence: CASSQDPLAGEFYNEQFF. In nucleotides, the CDR3 is TGTGCCAGCAGCCAAGATCCGTTAGCGGGAGAGTTCTACAATGAGCAGTTCTTC.

This chain joins TRBV29-1 and TRBJ2-1; possibly TRBD2 for D (6 bases). V gave up 5 bases and J gave up 3 bases, with 14 bases separating them. This CDR3 has 14 residues. The V gene's germline CDR1 is SQVTM and CDR2 ANQGSEA. CDR3 residues: CSVPPAEGYNEQFF. Here the CDR3 DNA reads TGCAGCGTTCCCCCGGCGGAGGGCTACAATGAGCAGTTCTTC.

The chain uses TRBV20-1 and TRBJ2-3; the D gene is possibly TRBD2 (6 bases). V gave up 6 bases and J gave up 0 bases, with 13 bases separating them. The CDR3 runs to 14 residues. Germline CDR1 is DFQATT and CDR2 is SNEGSKA (reference sequence). CDR3 sequence reads: CSAPSEGSTDTQYF. The CDR3 nucleotides read TGCAGTGCGCCGTCGGAGGGTAGCACAGATACGCAGTATTTT.

This clonotype was detected a few times. This sequence joins TRBV12-5 and TRBJ2-3; unclear D gene. Looked up from germline, CDR1 is LGHNT and CDR2 is FRNRAP. V dropped 1 base and J dropped 1 base, with 12 bases sitting between them. The length of the CDR3 is 16 residues. CDR3: CASGLAPSARTDTQYF. The CDR3 DNA reads TGTGCTAGTGGTTTGGCCCCGTCAGCACGCACAGATACGCAGTATTTT.

This clonotype was picked up a small number of times. The V call is TRBV6-4, the J call TRBJ2-3; 11 nucleotides align to TRBD1. CDR3 length equals 16 residues. V lost 4 bases to trimming and J lost 4 bases; unmatched junction nucleotides: 7. Looked up from germline, CDR1 is MRHNA and CDR2 is SNTAGT. Here the CDR3 reads CASSAQPGQGADTQYF. The CDR3, as DNA: TGTGCCAGCAGTGCCCAGCCGGGACAGGGGGCAGATACGCAGTATTTT.

CDR3 in DNA: TGCAGTGCTAGTCGGGGGCTGAACTATGGCTACACCTTC. This translates into CSASRGLNYGYTF. This chain uses TRBV20-1 with TRBJ1-2; possibly TRBD1 for D (6 bases). Germline values: CDR1 DFQATT, CDR2 SNEGSKA (reference sequence). This CDR3 has 13 amino acids. The ends were cut back, 3 bases at V and 2 bases at J, with 10 bases in the middle.

This clonotype has at least ten counts. The chain combines TRBV7-2 with TRBJ2-7; 10 bases align to TRBD1. J was trimmed by 2 bases and V by 5 bases; bases with no gene match: 12. The CDR3 contains 17 residues. Germline V gene data show CDR1 as SGHTA and CDR2 as FQGNSA. The CDR3 DNA reads as TGTGCCAGCAGCCCGGGACAGGGGAGGCCAGGCCCCTACGAGCAGTACTTC. Residues: CASSPGQGRPGPYEQYF.

V gene TRBV20-1 combines with J gene TRBJ2-2; a possible D gene is TRBD2 (5 bases). Deletions cut 6 bases from V and 0 bases from J, with 14 bases between. The CDR3 runs to 15 residues. CDR1 is DFQATT and CDR2 is SNEGSKA in the germline V gene (reference sequence). The chain's CDR3 is CSAPGSGTNTGELFF. CDR3 DNA sequence: TGCAGTGCCCCGGGGAGCGGAACGAACACCGGGGAGCTGTTTTTT.

This clonotype was seen only once. Possible read error: a much larger clone is one base away. V is TRBV19 and J is TRBJ2-7; D perhaps matches TRBD2 (5 bases). This CDR3 spans 14 amino acids. The germline CDR1 and CDR2 sequences are LNHDA and SQIVND (reference sequence). The CDR3 here is CTSTSSGRSYEQYF. CDR3 sequence (DNA): TGTACCAGTACCTCAAGCGGTCGCTCCTACGAGCAGTACTTC. Full variable domain (remainder filled in from reference TRBV19 and TRBJ2-7): DGGITQSPKYLFRKEGQNVTLSCEQNLNHDAMYWYRQDPGQGLRLIYYSQIVNDFQKGDIAEGYSVSREKKESFPLTVTSAQKNPTAFYLCTSTSSGRSYEQYFGPGTRLTVT.

This clonotype was observed a few times. V usage is TRBV20-1 and J usage is TRBJ2-1, with TRBD1 matching 8 bases. The V gene's germline CDR1 is DFQATT and CDR2 SNEGSKA (reference sequence). This CDR3 is built from 14 residues. The V gene end was trimmed by 6 bases and the J gene end by 8 bases; junction bases not matched to a gene: 12. The DNA of the CDR3 is TGCAGTGCCTCAGGACAGGGTGTGCGCGATGAGCAGTTCTTC. This translates into CSASGQGVRDEQFF.

The rearrangement uses TRBV20-1 and TRBJ1-5; D not resolved. Germline CDR1 reads DFQATT; CDR2 reads SNEGSKA (reference sequence). Trimming stripped 1 base from V and 10 bases from J, with 17 bases between. This CDR3 has 14 amino acids. CDR3 in amino acids: CSARVSGGPGPQHF. The CDR3, as DNA: TGCAGTGCTAGAGTTTCGGGAGGGCCTGGACCCCAGCATTTT.

V gene TRBV5-3 combines with J gene TRBJ2-3; 7 nucleotides align to TRBD2. TRBV5-3 is known as an ORF, though its function is uncertain. V trimming: 5 bases; J trimming: 5 bases; junction bases outside the gene matches: 2. The CDR3 has 12 amino acids. This CDR3 reads CARRREQDTQYF. The CDR3 DNA is TGTGCCAGAAGGCGGGAGCAAGATACGCAGTATTTT.

The CDR3 spells CASSRGDEDRESNEQFF. The CDR3, as DNA: TGCGCCAGCAGTCGCGGAGATGAGGATAGGGAAAGCAATGAGCAGTTCTTC. The J gene is TRBJ2-1, the V gene TRBV23-1, with unresolved D. TRBV23-1 counts as an open reading frame of uncertain function. Trimming left V 4 bases short and J 6 bases short, with 22 bases between. The CDR3 runs to 17 residues.

V usage is TRBV10-3 and J usage is TRBJ1-6, with 8 bases fitting TRBD1. The CDR3 contains 15 residues. The trim removed 3 bases at V and 9 bases at J, leaving 7 bases unmatched. In germline, CDR1 is ENHRY, CDR2 SYGVKD. Written as DNA, the CDR3 is TGTGCCATCAGTGAAGTCGCAGGGGGCGGTTCACCCCTCCACTTT. Residues: CAISEVAGGGSPLHF.

This clonotype appeared many times. The chain joins TRBV20-1 to TRBJ2-4, with 10 bases lining up with TRBD1. Germline-derived CDR1 and CDR2 are DFQATT and SNEGSKA (reference sequence). The CDR3 sequence is 19 residues long. The junction had 12 bases not matched to a gene; V was cut back by 1 base and J by 0 bases. Written as DNA, the CDR3 is TGCAGTGCTAGAGCAGATGGGGACAGGGGTCATCTAGCCAAAAACATTCAGTACTTC. Its protein product is CSARADGDRGHLAKNIQYF.